The 6 T cell receptor beta chains given below trace back to one sample, sequenced in a study of long-term antiretroviral therapy in people with HIV. At survey level, the immunoSEQ assay was run in its v3.0 version. Profiling relied on immunoSEQ multiplex PCR, and the TCRdb table lists in-frame clones only, not all of them. The data show about 20,000 clones, with 82% seen just once and about 11% held by the top ten. Sequencing was performed on unsorted PBMCs, taken 2.3 to 2.5 years after starting antiretroviral therapy. The receptor source for this set is a man between 40 and 49 years old with HIV.

The gene calls are TRBV10-3 and TRBJ2-7; D gene ambiguous. Germline V gene lookup returns CDR1 ENHRY and CDR2 SYGVKD. The CDR3 is 13 amino acids. The V end lost 2 bases, the J end lost 6 bases, and 11 bases lay between the germline ends. This chain's CDR3 is CAISEVPAGEQYF. CDR3 in DNA: TGTGCCATCAGTGAGGTCCCCGCCGGCGAGCAGTACTTC.

This chain uses TRBV6-1 with TRBJ2-7; D remains unclear. Trimming shortened V by 6 bases and J by 3 bases, and 6 bases separated the two germline ends. Germline-derived CDR1 and CDR2 are MNHNS and SASEGT. This CDR3 contains 11 residues. CDR3 in amino acids: CASSQYYEQYF. The CDR3, as DNA: TGTGCCAGCAGCCAATACTACGAGCAGTACTTC.

This chain links TRBV30 with TRBJ1-5; D ambiguous. Germline CDR1 and CDR2: GTSNPN and SVGIG (reference sequence). V shed 1 base and J shed 3 bases, with 10 bases lying between them. The CDR3 runs to 14 residues. CDR3 in amino acids: CAWSEGRNNQPQHF. The CDR3 DNA sequence: TGTGCCTGGAGTGAGGGTAGGAACAATCAGCCCCAGCATTTT.

The chain combines TRBV18 with TRBJ1-1; D remains ambiguous. This CDR3 contains 14 residues. V was trimmed by 3 bases and J by 4 bases, leaving 12 bases between them. Germline CDR1 and CDR2: KGHSH and LQKENI. The CDR3 loop is CASSPAGVGTEAFF. CDR3 DNA: TGTGCCAGCTCACCGGCCGGGGTTGGCACTGAAGCTTTCTTT.

This clone was detected only a few times. CDR3 bases: TGCGCCAGCAGTGGGGGAGGCTACGAGCAGTACTTC. Amino acid sequence: CASSGGGYEQYF. The chain uses TRBV10-2 and TRBJ2-7, with a possible D match to TRBD2 (6 bases). Between the trimmed V and J ends, which lost 4 bases and 3 bases, there was a span of 7 bases. The CDR3 spans 12 residues. In germline, CDR1 is WSHSY, CDR2 SAAADI.

The chain is built from TRBV19 and TRBJ2-2, with unresolved D. The length of the CDR3 is 14 residues. CDR1 is LNHDA and CDR2 is SQIVND in the germline V gene (reference sequence). V lost 7 bases, J lost 0 bases, and 9 bases lay in between. The CDR3 DNA sequence: TGTGCCAGTACGGTCGACGCGAACACCGGGGAGCTGTTTTTT. Its translation: CASTVDANTGELFF.